The sequence of this TCR beta chain was determined in a study of cytomegalovirus exposure and HLA in healthy donors. For the study at large: Of the donors genotyped, approximately 400 in all, 75% to 85% fell in the Caucasian-associated ancestry cluster.

It was with 60 Vbeta and 13 Jbeta primers that the PCR ran. Libraries were prepared by immunoSEQ multiplex PCR; TCRdb keeps only in-frame clonotypes and omits some of them. The sample contains about 110,000 clones, 79% of which appear only once. The study, taken as a whole, reports: Reportedly, fewer N-insertions than the approximately 700-donor mean appeared in an Asian-associated ancestry cluster in a later analysis.

Likely unrecorded immune exposures existed in these nominally healthy donors. In the case of this clone: Its antigen is undetermined.

The CDR3 contains 14 residues. Germline V gives CDR1 SEHNR, CDR2 FQNEAQ (reference sequence). V was trimmed by 3 bases and J by 2 bases, leaving 10 bases between them. J is TRBJ2-5 and V is TRBV7-9; no reliable D call. The sequencing input was PBMCs. The TCR sequence derives from a woman aged 18-29 years in good health and CMV-seropositive. The DNA for the CDR3 is TGTGCCAGCAGCTTTACCATCGGGCAAGAGACCCAGTACTTC. As protein: CASSFTIGQETQYF.